The next 16 T cell receptor beta chains were all read from a single sample in a study of glioma-infiltrating T cells. The iRepertoire nested amplicon-rescue multiplex PCR amplified TCR alpha and beta CDR3s from RNA. TCRdb passed the multiplex PCR reads through MiXCR, listing each CDR3 protein once. In the table there are some 100,000 distinct CDR3 sequences, 25% of which are singletons. The sample taken for sequencing was glioma tissue, nonneoplastic brain tissue, or PBMCs (not recorded which). The receptor set was obtained from a human donor with low-grade glioma or glioblastoma, undergoing nonglioma brain surgery, or in good health (not recorded which).

This chain links TRBV5-6 with TRBJ1-1, with 8 bases aligning to TRBD1. CDR1 is SGHDT, CDR2 YYEEEE, per germline. The trim removed 4 bases at V and 3 bases at J, leaving 5 bases unmatched. The CDR3 consists of 14 residues. DNA of the CDR3: TGTGCCAGCAGCACCCCGGACAGGGACACTGAAGCTTTCTTT. Translating it yields CASSTPDRDTEAFF.

The sample holds many counts of this clonotype. The chain is built from TRBV7-6 and TRBJ2-7; D remains ambiguous. Between the trimmed V and J ends, which lost 1 base and 0 bases, there was a span of 7 bases. Germline CDR1 and CDR2: SGHVS and FNYEAQ. The CDR3 is 14 residues long. The CDR3 sequence: CASSLEAASYEQYF. In DNA, the CDR3 is TGTGCCAGCAGCTTAGAGGCGGCCTCCTACGAGCAGTACTTC. The variable domain in full, completed from reference TRBV7-6 and TRBJ2-7, reads GAGVSQSPRYKVTKRGQDVALRCDPISGHVSLYWYRQALGQGPEFLTYFNYEAQQDKSGLPNDRFSAERPEGSISTLTIQRTEQRDSAMYRCASSLEAASYEQYFGPGTRLTVT.

CDR3 bases: TGTGCCAGCAGCCAGGGGACTAGCGGGTTAGAGACCCAGTACTTC. Translated: CASSQGTSGLETQYF. The V gene is TRBV4-2, the J gene TRBJ2-5, with 12 bases matching TRBD2. Germline V gene sequence: CDR1 LGHNA, CDR2 YNFKEQ. The CDR3 contains 15 residues. The V segment lost 3 bases and the J segment 4 bases; nucleotides outside the gene matches: 3.

The DNA of the CDR3 is TGCGCCAGCAGCCAAGATTGGAAGGGGACCCCTAGCACAGATACGCAGTATTTT. Protein sequence: CASSQDWKGTPSTDTQYF. The genes are TRBV4-3 and TRBJ2-3, with D perhaps TRBD1 or TRBD2 (5 bases each). The CDR3 is made up of 18 amino acids. The V end was cut by 0 bases, the J end by 0 bases, with 16 bases between. In germline, CDR1 is LGHNA, CDR2 YSLEER.

This clonotype occurred many times. The chain recombines TRBV19 with TRBJ2-3; D call uncertain. V lost 3 bases and J lost 2, with 3 bases in between. The CDR3 extends over 12 amino acids. The germline V gene encodes CDR1 LNHDA and CDR2 SQIVND (reference sequence). The CDR3 sequence is CASSMNTDTQYF. In DNA, the CDR3 is TGTGCCAGTAGTATGAACACAGATACGCAGTATTTT.

Worth noting for this clonotype: Since a much larger clone is just one base distant, this may be a read error. This chain joins TRBV29-1 and TRBJ2-7; either TRBD1 or TRBD2 may fit D (5 bases each). The CDR3 sequence is 15 residues long. CDR1 is SQVTM, CDR2 ANQGSEA, per germline. The chain's CDR3 is CSVEGQGESSNEQYF. CDR3 coding DNA: TGCAGCGTTGAGGGCCAGGGAGAAAGCTCCAACGAGCAGTACTTC.

The sample holds many counts of this clonotype. The V and J genes are TRBV15 and TRBJ2-5, with D tentatively TRBD2 (5 bases). CDR1 and CDR2 from the germline V gene are LNHNV and YYDKDF (reference sequence). Deletions cut 5 bases from V and 5 bases from J, with 15 bases between. The CDR3 extends over 14 amino acids. The CDR3, as DNA: TGTGCCACCAGCGCGGCGGGCGGAATGGAGACCCAGTACTTC. Translated: CATSAAGGMETQYF.

Details on this clonotype: One junction end does not reproduce the germline sequence, and a read error may be involved. This chain connects TRBV6-1 to TRBJ2-7; weak D call: TRBD1 (5 bases). In germline, CDR1 is MNHNS, CDR2 SASEGT. CDR3 length equals 13 residues. In nucleotides, the CDR3 is TGTGCAAGCAGTCGAGACAGCTCCTACGGGCAGTACTTC. Translated, it gives CASSRDSSYGQYF.

Only one count was recorded for this clonotype. It may be a read error: a sequence one base away is much more abundant. The chain combines TRBV18 with TRBJ1-5, with a weak D call TRBD1 (6 bases). Germline CDR1 and CDR2: KGHSH and LQKENI. CDR3 length: 15 amino acids. The V end lost 6 bases, the J end lost 7 bases, and 19 bases lay between the germline ends. CDR3 amino acids: CASSAGTWDRQPQHF. The CDR3 DNA is TGTGCCAGCTCGGCCGGGACATGGGATAGACAGCCCCAGCATTTT.

In its sample, this clonotype was seen a few times. Just one base apart from a much larger clone, this may be a read error. V usage is TRBV20-1 and J usage is TRBJ2-7; tentative D call: TRBD2 (5 bases). Germline V gives CDR1 DFQATT, CDR2 SNEGSKA (reference sequence). There are 14 residues in the CDR3. CDR3 sequence: CNARAHGAAYEQYF. Here the CDR3 DNA reads TGCAATGCTAGAGCTCATGGAGCGGCTTACGAGCAGTACTTC.

This clonotype was recorded many times. The gene calls are TRBV7-2 and TRBJ2-2; a possible D gene is TRBD2 (6 bases). V lost 4 bases and J 4 bases, leaving 22 bases between the germline ends. Per germline, CDR1 SGHTA and CDR2 FQGNSA. This CDR3 contains 18 residues. The CDR3 region has the DNA TGTGCCAGCAGCTCTGCCTTCTGGGGCGGGAAGGGCACCGGGGAGCTGTTTTTT. It specifies CASSSAFWGGKGTGELFF.

The sample holds many counts of this clonotype. The V call is TRBV6-1, the J call TRBJ2-1, with D tentatively TRBD1 or TRBD2 (5 bases each). Per the germline V gene, CDR1 is MNHNS and CDR2 is SASEGT. With 4 bases removed from V and 6 bases from J, the gap between germline ends came to 10 bases. The CDR3 totals 13 residues. In DNA form, the CDR3 reads TGTGCCAGCAGTGGGGACGGATTCAATGAGCAGTTCTTC. Translated, it gives CASSGDGFNEQFF.

The table lists this clonotype with many counts. In DNA form, the CDR3 reads TGTGCCAGCAGTTTTCGAGTTGGCACTAATCAGCCCCAGCATTTT. Protein product: CASSFRVGTNQPQHF. This chain links TRBV27 with TRBJ1-5; D is ambiguous. The germline V gene has CDR1 MNHEY and CDR2 SMNVEV (reference sequence). The CDR3 is made up of 15 amino acids. Trimming took 3 bases from V and 4 from J, leaving 13 bases between them.

This clonotype was counted many times. The chain uses TRBV7-9 and TRBJ2-7; 10 nucleotides match TRBD2. The V gene's germline CDR1 is SEHNR and CDR2 FQNEAQ (reference sequence). Trimming cost V 0 bases and J 5 bases; bases outside gene matches: 4. The CDR3 is 15 residues long. CDR3 region: CASSLASGRLNEQYF. CDR3 nucleotides: TGTGCCAGCAGCTTAGCTAGCGGGAGGCTCAACGAGCAGTACTTC.

As to this clonotype: One end of the junction fails to match germline, which may point to a read error. The V and J genes are TRBV5-4 and TRBJ1-4, with TRBD1 matching 9 bases. The CDR3 runs to 15 residues. Germline V lookup: CDR1 SGHNT, CDR2 YYREEE (reference sequence). The CDR3 region is CASGLTGGKNEKLFF. The CDR3 nucleotides read TGTGCCAGCGGCTTAACAGGGGGCAAAAATGAAAAACTGTTTTTT.

As regards this clonotype: It may be a read error: a sequence one base away is much more abundant. The rearrangement joins TRBV6-1 to TRBJ1-1, with a weak D call TRBD1 (6 bases). Per the germline V gene, CDR1 is MNHNS and CDR2 is SASEGT. The CDR3 loop spans 12 amino acids. CDR3: CDSSRGQSEAFF. CDR3 bases: TGTGACAGCAGCCGTGGACAGTCGGAAGCTTTCTTT.